This TCR beta chain was obtained from a study of T cell repertoires in cytomegalovirus infection. Study information: CMV epitopes in the study were HLA-C-restricted (recently identified) and HLA-B-restricted (well studied). Public TCR beta signatures provided an indication of both CMV infection and a matching HLA type. Study-wide findings and caveats: HLA-C-restricted, CMV-specific TCR beta clonotypes were dominant ex vivo.

The CDR3 has 14 amino acids. V was cut by 1 base and J by 3 bases, with 10 bases left in between. The germline V gene has CDR1 SGHTA and CDR2 FQGNSA. As concerns this clonotype: The target antigen is unknown.

TCRdb used MiXCR to reprocess the reads, holding one entry per CDR3 protein. This table holds around 55,000 distinct CDR3 sequences, roughly 20% found once. This sample comprised CD8+ T cells from cultured PBMCs, obtained from culture after CMV antigen stimulation. V usage is TRBV7-2 and J usage is TRBJ2-7; possibly TRBD1 for D (5 bases). The sequence derives from a human donor in good health (CMV status not recorded). Some clones in this sample may be carry-over from other donors' samples. The CDR3, as DNA: TGTGCCAGCAGCTTAGGGGCAGGGTACTACGAGCAGTACTTC. Amino acids: CASSLGAGYYEQYF.